Below, 31 T cell receptor beta chains from the same sample are listed, as sequenced in a study of T cell changes during pregnancy in multiple sclerosis. The assay was immunoSEQ multiplex PCR, and TCRdb's table has in-frame clones only and misses some. Here the sample spans about 100,000 clones, around 92% being singletons. The material sequenced was peripheral blood, taken in the first trimester of pregnancy. The receptors originated from a female donor with multiple sclerosis, enrolled in a pregnancy study.

The gene calls are TRBV19 and TRBJ1-4; 9 nucleotides match TRBD1. The CDR3 consists of 15 residues. J was trimmed by 5 bases and V by 7 bases; bases with no gene match: 8. Germline CDR1 reads LNHDA; CDR2 reads SQIVND (reference sequence). CDR3 in amino acids: CASTPRTGVNEKLFF. CDR3 in DNA: TGTGCCAGTACCCCGCGGACAGGGGTAAATGAAAAACTGTTTTTT.

The chain combines TRBV28 with TRBJ2-1, with a possible D match to TRBD2 (7 bases). Trimming pared 6 bases from V and 2 bases from J, leaving 14 bases between. Germline V gene data show CDR1 as MDHEN and CDR2 as SYDVKM. The CDR3 has 15 amino acids. For the CDR3, the DNA is TGTGCCAGCAGCTTCTTGGGGGGGCCCTACAATGAGCAGTTCTTC. This encodes CASSFLGGPYNEQFF.

This clone has just one count. J is TRBJ2-7 and V is TRBV11-3, with TRBD1 matching over 7 bases. V shed 11 bases and J 6 bases; nucleotides not matched to a gene: 7. The CDR3 covers 11 residues. Germline V gene lookup returns CDR1 SGHNT and CDR2 YENEEA. CDR3 loop: CARRDSGEQYF. The CDR3 nucleotides read TGTGCCCGACGGGACAGCGGCGAGCAGTACTTC.

This sequence joins TRBV5-1 and TRBJ2-7, with 8 bases aligning to TRBD1. Germline V CDR1 and CDR2: SGHRS, YFSETQ. Trimming cost V 4 bases and J 7 bases; bases outside gene matches: 13. The CDR3 covers 15 residues. Written as DNA, the CDR3 is TGCGCCAGCAGCGCTTCAGGGGGCGCGTCTTATGAGCAGTACTTC. Protein: CASSASGGASYEQYF.

The V gene is TRBV7-9, the J gene TRBJ2-1, with TRBD2 matching 9 bases. The junction had 9 bases not matched to a gene; V was cut back by 6 bases and J by 6 bases. The CDR3 runs 15 residues. Germline CDR1 is SEHNR and CDR2 is FQNEAQ (reference sequence). CDR3: CASRTRLAGINEQFF. CDR3 sequence (DNA): TGTGCCAGCAGAACCCGGCTAGCGGGAATCAATGAGCAGTTCTTC.

The chain employs TRBV19 and TRBJ1-5, with a weak D call TRBD1 (5 bases). The CDR3 has 14 residues. V was clipped by 3 bases and J by 7 bases, with 13 bases between them. Germline CDR1 reads LNHDA; CDR2 reads SQIVND (reference sequence). CDR3 in amino acids: CASSIGGRGQPQHF. In nucleotides, the CDR3 is TGTGCCAGTAGTATTGGGGGGAGAGGCCAGCCCCAGCATTTT.

The chain couples TRBV29-1 to TRBJ2-1, with 8 bases identical to TRBD2. Germline V gene data show CDR1 as SQVTM and CDR2 as ANQGSEA. The CDR3 is 14 amino acids. Losses at the gene ends were 7 bases for V and 2 bases for J; bases not matched to a gene: 7. CDR3 nucleotides: TGCAGCGGTGCTACTAGCGGACCCTACAATGAGCAGTTCTTC. Encoded protein: CSGATSGPYNEQFF.

In this sample, this clone turned up a few times. This chain connects TRBV29-1 to TRBJ1-1; D is undetermined. This CDR3 has 12 residues. Looked up from germline, CDR1 is SQVTM and CDR2 is ANQGSEA. The V and J ends lost 8 bases and 4 bases respectively, with 14 bases between them. The CDR3 DNA follows: TGCAGCTTCCGGACCGGGAGCACTGAAGCTTTCTTT. This gives the protein CSFRTGSTEAFF.

This chain connects TRBV5-1 to TRBJ2-1; a possible D gene is TRBD2 (6 bases). Germline CDR1 SGHRS, CDR2 YFSETQ. Between the trimmed V and J ends, which lost 2 bases and 2 bases, there was a span of 8 bases. The CDR3 is 14 residues long. The CDR3: CASSFRLAYNEQFF. The CDR3 bases are TGCGCCAGCAGCTTTCGACTAGCCTACAATGAGCAGTTCTTC.

This chain connects TRBV6-6 to TRBJ2-2; D is uncertain. Per the germline V gene, CDR1 is MNHNY and CDR2 is SVGAGI (reference sequence). The CDR3 is made up of 16 amino acids. Trimming removed 4 bases from V and 3 bases from J, with 15 bases in between. The CDR3 bases are TGTGCCAGCAGTTCCCTCTCAGCGCGATACACCGGGGAGCTGTTTTTT. It yields the protein CASSSLSARYTGELFF.

J is TRBJ1-2 and V is TRBV14; no firm D call. Trimming cost V 1 base and J 3 bases, with 12 bases left between them. Germline V gene sequence: CDR1 SGHDN, CDR2 FVKESK. This CDR3 has 15 residues. CDR3 DNA sequence: TGTGCCAGCAGCCAAGGAGGGCGTCCGGACTATGGCTACACCTTC. Its protein product is CASSQGGRPDYGYTF.

The chain uses TRBV5-1 and TRBJ1-2; 7 bases map to TRBD1. The CDR3 spans 16 residues. Germline trimming cut 4 bases from V and 6 bases from J; bases unmatched to any gene: 15. The germline V gene encodes CDR1 SGHRS and CDR2 YFSETQ. The DNA for the CDR3 is TGCGCCAGCAGCCCGGCCCTTATGACAGGGAGGAATGGCTACACCTTC. Its translation is CASSPALMTGRNGYTF.

This clone appeared once. This chain links TRBV6-1 with TRBJ1-1; D is unresolved. This CDR3 is built from 15 residues. V lost 5 bases and J 1 base, leaving 14 bases between the germline ends. The germline V gene has CDR1 MNHNS and CDR2 SASEGT. CDR3 coding DNA: TGTGCCAGCAGTTTACGGAGTAGTGGGAACACTGAAGCTTTCTTT. Amino acids: CASSLRSSGNTEAFF.

The J gene is TRBJ1-4, the V gene TRBV5-1; tentatively, D is TRBD1 (5 bases). The CDR3 covers 15 residues. V lost 6 bases, J lost 0 bases, and 12 bases lay in between. Germline loops: CDR1 SGHRS, CDR2 YFSETQ. The CDR3 loop is CASTAGGATNEKLFF. CDR3 nucleotide sequence: TGCGCCAGCACCGCCGGGGGTGCAACTAATGAAAAACTGTTTTTT.

V and J are TRBV18 and TRBJ2-1; 10 nucleotides match TRBD2. The CDR3 length is 18 residues. Germline CDR1 KGHSH, CDR2 LQKENI. With V trimmed by 6 bases and J by 5 bases, 16 bases remained unmatched. CDR3 nucleotides: TGTGCCAGCTCCCCCCGAACTAGCGGGACCTTACCAAACAATGAGCAGTTCTTC. Translating gives CASSPRTSGTLPNNEQFF.

V usage is TRBV6-6 and J usage is TRBJ2-7, with TRBD1 identical over 9 bases. The CDR3 covers 14 residues. After removal of 4 bases from V and 6 bases from J, the junction contained 7 bases not matched to a gene. From germline, CDR1 is MNHNY and CDR2 SVGAGI (reference sequence). The CDR3 here is CASSFRDRAGEQYF. CDR3 nucleotides: TGTGCCAGCAGTTTCCGGGACAGGGCAGGCGAGCAGTACTTC.

The chain carries TRBV29-1 and TRBJ2-2; 10 bases fit TRBD1. The CDR3 is 15 amino acids. Germline-derived CDR1 and CDR2 are SQVTM and ANQGSEA. V dropped 3 bases and J dropped 5; count of bases not matched to a gene: 6. The CDR3 DNA is TGCAGCGTTGATTCTGGGACAGGGGAAACCGGGGAGCTGTTTTTT. Its protein product is CSVDSGTGETGELFF.

This chain connects TRBV2 to TRBJ1-2; TRBD1 matches 7 bases. The CDR3 runs to 13 residues. Germline CDR1 and CDR2: SNHLY and FYNNEI. Trimming cost V 8 bases and J 8 bases; bases outside gene matches: 11. The CDR3 sequence: CASSNSQGGGYTF. In nucleotides, the CDR3 is TGTGCCAGCTCGAATTCTCAGGGGGGAGGCTACACCTTC. Full variable domain (rest looked up from reference TRBV2 and TRBJ1-2): EPEVTQTPSHQVTQMGQEVILRCVPISNHLYFYWYRQILGQKVEFLVSFYNNEISEKSEIFDDQFSVERPDGSNFTLKIRSTKLEDSAMYFCASSNSQGGGYTFGSGTRLTVV.

The chain links TRBV4-1 to TRBJ2-2; D is perhaps TRBD1 (5 bases). CDR3 length: 13 residues. The V end lost 4 bases, the J end lost 6 bases, and 9 bases lay between the germline ends. Germline CDR1 and CDR2: MGHRA and YSYEKL. CDR3 coding DNA: TGCGCCAGCAGCCTCCAGGGATCCGGGGAGCTGTTTTTT. Its protein product is CASSLQGSGELFF.

This chain connects TRBV9 to TRBJ2-7; 9 bases fit TRBD1. The CDR3 totals 15 residues. With V trimmed by 3 bases and J by 2 bases, 6 bases remained unmatched. The germline CDR1 and CDR2 sequences are SGDLS and YYNGEE. The CDR3 is CASSGTGQGAYEQYF. CDR3 DNA: TGTGCCAGCAGCGGAACGGGACAGGGAGCCTACGAGCAGTACTTC.

The CDR3 is CASSEEKSHRGRGEAFF. CDR3 sequence (DNA): TGTGCCAGCAGTGAAGAAAAGAGTCACAGGGGTCGGGGTGAAGCTTTCTTT. The chain carries TRBV6-1 and TRBJ1-1, with 7 bases fitting TRBD1. The CDR3 length is 17 residues. J was trimmed by 7 bases and V by 1 base; bases with no gene match: 15. CDR1 MNHNS and CDR2 SASEGT come from the germline V gene.

The chain has TRBV7-8 and TRBJ2-1; maybe TRBD2 (6 bases). Germline V gene data show CDR1 as SGHVS and CDR2 as FQNEAQ. CDR3 size: 11 residues. V was pared by 4 bases and J by 10 bases, with 8 bases between. The CDR3 reads CASSYSGEQFF. In nucleotides, the CDR3 is TGTGCCAGCAGCTATAGCGGCGAGCAGTTCTTC.

The chain carries TRBV30 and TRBJ1-5; TRBD1 agrees at 7 bases. V lost 4 bases to trimming and J lost 2 bases; unmatched junction nucleotides: 8. Germline loops: CDR1 GTSNPN, CDR2 SVGIG (reference sequence). The CDR3 contains 15 residues. The CDR3 sequence: CAWKTGTFGNQPQHF. In nucleotides, the CDR3 is TGTGCCTGGAAGACAGGGACCTTTGGCAATCAGCCCCAGCATTTT.

The DNA of the CDR3 is TGTGCCAGCAGCGATCCGGGACTCCTTGGCGAGACCCAGTACTTC. This encodes CASSDPGLLGETQYF. The V gene is TRBV6-5, the J gene TRBJ2-5, with D maybe TRBD2 (6 bases). This CDR3 region has 15 residues. Trimming took off 6 bases at V and 5 bases at J, with 19 bases between the two ends. Germline CDR1 MNHEY, CDR2 SVGAGI.

The gene calls are TRBV6-6 and TRBJ2-7; perhaps TRBD2 as D (6 bases). This CDR3 comprises 14 residues. CDR1 and CDR2 from the germline V gene are MNHNY and SVGAGI (reference sequence). V gave up 2 bases and J gave up 5 bases, with 13 bases separating them. CDR3 nucleotide sequence: TGTGCCAGCAGTTACGCGGGACTCGTCGACGAGCAGTACTTC. It yields the protein CASSYAGLVDEQYF.

The chain carries TRBV2 and TRBJ2-3; 8 positions agree with TRBD2. This CDR3 region has 15 residues. The germline V gene has CDR1 SNHLY and CDR2 FYNNEI. V was pared by 8 bases and J by 5 bases, with 12 bases of the junction left unmatched. The CDR3 spells CASAGRERGGDTQYF. The CDR3 nucleotides read TGTGCCAGCGCCGGGAGGGAGCGTGGTGGAGATACGCAGTATTTT.

The chain uses TRBV29-1 and TRBJ2-5; maybe TRBD1 (6 bases). V lost 4 bases and J 1 base, leaving 19 bases between the germline ends. This CDR3 comprises 16 residues. In germline, CDR1 is SQVTM, CDR2 ANQGSEA. For the CDR3, the DNA is TGCAGCGTTGGACAGCAAAAACAGGGTCCCCAAGAGACCCAGTACTTC. This translates into CSVGQQKQGPQETQYF.

The genes are TRBV30 and TRBJ1-3; possibly TRBD1 for D (5 bases). The CDR3 length is 15 residues. Looked up from germline, CDR1 is GTSNPN and CDR2 is SVGIG (reference sequence). V lost 1 base to trimming and J lost 4 bases, with 14 bases between them. The CDR3 protein is CAWSGVGGFGNTIYF. The CDR3 coding sequence is TGTGCCTGGAGTGGGGTGGGGGGTTTCGGAAACACCATATATTTT.

The chain recombines TRBV6-5 with TRBJ1-2; possibly TRBD1 for D (5 bases). The germline V and J ends were trimmed by 7 bases and 8 bases, with 23 bases remaining between them. The CDR3 has 15 amino acids. Germline V gene data show CDR1 as MNHEY and CDR2 as SVGAGI. The DNA of the CDR3 is TGTGCCAGCACCCCCTTTTTCTCGGCGGGGACCGGCTACACCTTC. Its protein is CASTPFFSAGTGYTF.

The sample holds one count of this clone. This chain links TRBV29-1 with TRBJ2-7; 16 bases line up with TRBD2. The CDR3 length is 16 residues. V lost 5 bases to trimming and J lost 2 bases; unmatched junction nucleotides: 6. Germline CDR1 and CDR2: SQVTM and ANQGSEA. In DNA, the CDR3 is TGCAGCGTTTCCGGGACTAGCGGGAGGGCTCCCTACGAGCAGTACTTC. This sequence encodes CSVSGTSGRAPYEQYF.

In this sample, this clone turned up once. V gene TRBV6-1 combines with J gene TRBJ1-4; 7 bases line up with TRBD1. The CDR3 is made up of 15 amino acids. Germline V gene data show CDR1 as MNHNS and CDR2 as SASEGT. The V segment lost 6 bases and the J segment 7 bases; nucleotides outside the gene matches: 11. CDR3 nucleotides: TGTGCCAGCAGGGGACAGCCCTTTAATAGTGAAAAACTGTTTTTT. It codes for CASRGQPFNSEKLFF.